This TCR beta chain appears in the sequencing data of a study of blood T cell repertoires in COVID-19. CDR1 and CDR2 (germline): SGHNT, YYREEE (reference sequence). The junction had 10 bases not matched to a gene; V was cut back by 3 bases and J by 0 bases. The CDR3 is made up of 18 amino acids. In the authors' methods: Estimated nucleated cell counts came from reference gene primer amplification. Profiled with immunoSEQ multiplex PCR; TCRdb holds only in-frame clones, not every one. V, J and clone size reflect that table, while D and trimming were determined from the DNA. The sample lists approximately 200,000 clones; nearly 85% were seen once.

The source material was peripheral blood. The sequence was obtained from a woman in her 30s with acute or convalescent COVID-19. The chain has TRBV5-4 and TRBJ2-1; TRBD1 matches 9 bases. For the CDR3, the DNA is TGTGCCAGCAGCTCTGGACAGGGGTTCACTAGCTCCTACAATGAGCAGTTCTTC. Protein sequence: CASSSGQGFTSSYNEQFF.